Presented here are 29 T cell receptor beta chains from one specimen sequenced in a study of OX40 agonist ivuxolimab in advanced cancers. Profiling relied on immunoSEQ multiplex PCR, and the TCRdb table lists in-frame clones only, not all of them. Among tens of thousands of clones listed, 87% were seen once. The sequencing used CD4+ or CD8+ T cells sorted from blood, collected in a trial of the OX40 agonist ivuxolimab. The source is an adult with an advanced solid tumor such as melanoma, head and neck, liver or kidney cancer.

As for this clone: In the same sample, other DNA sequences code for this CDR3. The chain employs TRBV5-1 and TRBJ1-1, with 8 bases lining up with TRBD1. The CDR3 is made up of 14 amino acids. Germline CDR1 reads SGHRS; CDR2 reads YFSETQ. With 4 bases clipped from V and 1 base from J, the junction kept 3 bases outside the gene matches. CDR3 sequence: CASSGQGGNTEAFF. CDR3 in DNA: TGCGCCAGCAGCGGACAGGGAGGGAACACTGAAGCTTTCTTT.

The genes are TRBV11-2 and TRBJ2-7; D might be TRBD1 or TRBD2, each matching 7 bases. The V and J ends lost 3 bases and 6 bases respectively, with 18 bases between them. CDR1 and CDR2 (germline): SGHAT, FQNNGV. The CDR3 loop spans 15 amino acids. CDR3 nucleotides: TGTGCCAGCAGCTTCCGACAGGGAGGGTATGGCGAGCAGTACGTC. Translation: CASSFRQGGYGEQYV.

The CDR3 coding sequence is TGCGCCAGCAGCACTCAGGGGGCCACCGGGGAGCTGTTTTTT. Translation gives CASSTQGATGELFF. The chain recombines TRBV5-1 with TRBJ2-2; 8 nucleotides agree with TRBD1. CDR3 length: 14 amino acids. Germline CDR1 SGHRS, CDR2 YFSETQ. V shed 4 bases and J 4 bases; nucleotides not matched to a gene: 3.

In this sample, this clone turned up once. CDR3 DNA: TGTGCCAGCAGCCGAACCGGAAACACCATATATTTT. This codes for CASSRTGNTIYF. The chain carries TRBV14 and TRBJ1-3; the D is unclear. This CDR3 has 12 residues. The V end was cut by 4 bases, the J end by 4 bases, with 5 bases between. Germline V lookup: CDR1 SGHDN, CDR2 FVKESK.

The rearrangement joins TRBV7-9 to TRBJ2-2, with D possibly TRBD1 on 6 matching bases. The germline V gene has CDR1 SEHNR and CDR2 FQNEAQ (reference sequence). Trimming removed 2 bases at V and 4 bases at J, with 8 bases between. The CDR3 length is 14 residues. The CDR3: CASSLRQATGELFF. DNA of the CDR3: TGTGCCAGCAGCTTAAGACAGGCCACCGGGGAGCTGTTTTTT.

As concerns this clone: The same CDR3 is also encoded by other DNA sequences in this sample. The rearrangement uses TRBV19 and TRBJ2-4, with D unclear. The germline V gene has CDR1 LNHDA and CDR2 SQIVND (reference sequence). There are 14 residues in the CDR3. Trimming left V 3 bases short and J 2 bases short, with 8 bases between. The chain's CDR3 is CASSMSGTKNIQYF. In DNA, the CDR3 is TGTGCCAGTAGTATGAGTGGGACCAAAAACATTCAGTACTTC.

The chain employs TRBV28 and TRBJ2-3, with a weak D call TRBD1 (5 bases). The CDR3 length is 12 residues. CDR1 MDHEN and CDR2 SYDVKM come from the germline V gene. Trimming shortened V by 6 bases and J by 8 bases, and 12 bases separated the two germline ends. The CDR3: CASSRVGSTQYF. DNA of the CDR3: TGTGCCAGCAGCAGGGTGGGCAGTACGCAGTATTTT.

This clone is labeled as medium-sized. The V call is TRBV4-2, the J call TRBJ2-3, with TRBD2 identical over 13 bases. After removal of 1 base from V and 3 bases from J, the junction contained 7 bases not matched to a gene. The germline gives CDR1 LGHNA, CDR2 YNFKEQ. The CDR3 is made up of 18 amino acids. CDR3 nucleotide sequence: TGTGCCAGCAGCCAAGGGACTAGCGGGGGAGGAGGAACAGATACGCAGTATTTT. This sequence encodes CASSQGTSGGGGTDTQYF.

CDR3 sequence reads: CASSPGGRSYEQYF. For the CDR3, the DNA is TGTGCCAGCTCACCAGGCGGGAGGTCCTACGAGCAGTACTTC. The J gene is TRBJ2-7, the V gene TRBV18, with TRBD2 matching over 8 bases. The CDR3 has 14 amino acids. Trimming cost V 2 bases and J 1 base; bases outside gene matches: 1. Germline values: CDR1 KGHSH, CDR2 LQKENI.

The chain has TRBV14 and TRBJ2-3, with TRBD2 matching 10 bases. V gave up 3 bases and J gave up 4 bases; unmatched junction bases: 10. This CDR3 spans 17 amino acids. Germline CDR1 SGHDN, CDR2 FVKESK. CDR3 loop: CASSHPGLAKSPDTQYF. CDR3 nucleotides: TGTGCCAGCAGCCACCCGGGACTAGCGAAATCCCCAGATACGCAGTATTTT.

The chain carries TRBV7-8 and TRBJ2-2; 9 bases match TRBD1. The CDR3 spans 16 residues. The V and J ends lost 5 bases and 6 bases, in that order; junction bases with no gene match: 10. CDR1 and CDR2 from the germline V gene are SGHVS and FQNEAQ. Written as DNA, the CDR3 is TGTGCCAGCAGCCGGACAGGGGTTGGGGTAGCCGGGGAGCTGTTTTTT. It codes for CASSRTGVGVAGELFF.

The rearrangement links TRBV4-1 to TRBJ2-5, with D possibly matching TRBD2 (6 bases). Per germline, CDR1 MGHRA and CDR2 YSYEKL. The CDR3 consists of 16 residues. Trimming took off 1 base at V and 2 bases at J, with 14 bases between the two ends. The DNA of the CDR3 is TGCGCCAGCAGCCAAGTGGAGGGGACTTTGCAAGAGACCCAGTACTTC. It encodes CASSQVEGTLQETQYF.

The J gene is TRBJ2-1, the V gene TRBV7-6; TRBD2 agrees at 9 bases. CDR3 size: 17 residues. The V gene end was trimmed by 2 bases and the J gene end by 6 bases; junction bases not matched to a gene: 11. Germline loops: CDR1 SGHVS, CDR2 FNYEAQ. CDR3 in amino acids: CASSLHPRTSDINEQFF. The CDR3 DNA sequence: TGTGCCAGCAGCTTACACCCCCGGACTAGCGATATCAATGAGCAGTTCTTC.

The rearrangement joins TRBV5-6 to TRBJ2-3; D is undetermined. Germline CDR1 and CDR2: SGHDT and YYEEEE. Trimming shortened V by 3 bases and J by 3 bases, and 2 bases separated the two germline ends. This CDR3 comprises 11 residues. Here the CDR3 reads CASSWTDTQYF. The CDR3 nucleotides read TGTGCCAGCAGCTGGACAGATACGCAGTATTTT.

This clone appeared a few times. The chain employs TRBV6-1 and TRBJ1-5; 8 positions match TRBD1. There are 15 residues in the CDR3. Trimming cost V 6 bases and J 4 bases; bases outside gene matches: 8. The germline CDR1 and CDR2 sequences are MNHNS and SASEGT. CDR3 residues: CASSAIQGANQPQHF. CDR3 DNA: TGTGCCAGCAGCGCCATTCAGGGGGCTAATCAGCCCCAGCATTTT.

V and J are TRBV27 and TRBJ2-1; possible D gene TRBD2, 5 bases. The CDR3 runs 14 residues. Germline values: CDR1 MNHEY, CDR2 SMNVEV (reference sequence). V was clipped by 3 bases and J by 6 bases, with 12 bases between them. The CDR3 nucleotides read TGTGCCAGCAGTTTTTCTAGCACGGGCAATGAGCAGTTCTTC. This codes for CASSFSSTGNEQFF.

The V gene is TRBV29-1, the J gene TRBJ2-7, with a weak D call TRBD1 (6 bases). The germline V gene encodes CDR1 SQVTM and CDR2 ANQGSEA. The V and J ends lost 6 bases and 6 bases respectively, with 12 bases between them. The CDR3 is 11 amino acids. DNA for the CDR3: TGCAGCGTAAGGGACAATTCCGAGCAGTACTTC. Encoded protein: CSVRDNSEQYF.

The rearrangement uses TRBV7-9 and TRBJ1-1; D perhaps matches TRBD1 (6 bases). This CDR3 contains 14 residues. V was cut by 6 bases and J by 5 bases, with 16 bases left in between. Germline V CDR1 and CDR2: SEHNR, FQNEAQ (reference sequence). The CDR3 reads CASRPNRGGTEAFF. CDR3 coding DNA: TGTGCCAGCAGACCAAATAGGGGGGGTACTGAAGCTTTCTTT.

V gene TRBV7-9 combines with J gene TRBJ1-1, with 8 bases matching TRBD1. The V segment lost 5 bases and the J segment 9 bases; nucleotides outside the gene matches: 20. CDR1 and CDR2 (germline): SEHNR, FQNEAQ (reference sequence). The CDR3 is 17 amino acids. CDR3 amino acids: CASSPQGGGPGGLKAFF. CDR3 coding DNA: TGTGCCAGCAGCCCCCAGGGGGGAGGACCAGGGGGCTTGAAAGCTTTCTTT.

The chain carries TRBV19 and TRBJ2-1; D uncertain. This CDR3 region has 15 residues. V lost 7 bases and J 3 bases, leaving 16 bases between the germline ends. Germline CDR1 is LNHDA and CDR2 is SQIVND (reference sequence). CDR3 in amino acids: CASTSTGAGYNEQFF. DNA of the CDR3: TGTGCCAGTACCTCAACCGGAGCAGGCTACAATGAGCAGTTCTTC.

This clone was found once. DNA for the CDR3: TGTGCCAGCAGCTTATTGGAGAACACCGGGGAGCTGTTTTTT. Its translation is CASSLLENTGELFF. The chain joins TRBV7-7 to TRBJ2-2; no clear D. The CDR3 covers 14 residues. From germline, CDR1 is SSHAT and CDR2 FNYEAQ (reference sequence). Trimming removed 2 bases at V and 1 base at J, with 5 bases between.

The gene calls are TRBV6-6 and TRBJ1-2; D may be TRBD1 (6 bases). There are 12 residues in the CDR3. CDR1 and CDR2 from the germline V gene are MNHNY and SVGAGI (reference sequence). V gave up 6 bases and J gave up 7 bases, with 12 bases separating them. The CDR3 nucleotides are TGTGCCAGCAGGGACGGGGGCTCTGGCTACACCTTC. This translates into CASRDGGSGYTF.

On this clone itself: Within the sample, other DNA sequences also encode this same CDR3. The chain recombines TRBV6-1 with TRBJ2-7, with D possibly being TRBD2 (5 bases). Germline-derived CDR1 and CDR2 are MNHNS and SASEGT. With 3 bases removed from V and 6 bases from J, the gap between germline ends came to 12 bases. The CDR3 has 13 amino acids. Here the CDR3 reads CASSEALAAEQYV. DNA for the CDR3: TGTGCCAGCAGTGAGGCGCTAGCCGCCGAGCAGTACGTC.

The chain combines TRBV7-2 with TRBJ1-2; 7 nucleotides agree with TRBD1. Trimming cost V 2 bases and J 5 bases; bases outside gene matches: 11. Germline V gene lookup returns CDR1 SGHTA and CDR2 FQGNSA. The CDR3 consists of 16 residues. The DNA of the CDR3 is TGTGCCAGCAGCTTAAACCTCCCGACAGGGATTTATGGCTACACCTTC. This codes for CASSLNLPTGIYGYTF.

In this sample, this clone turned up once. The chain has TRBV7-9 and TRBJ1-1; TRBD1 aligns across 7 bases. The CDR3 length is 17 residues. J lost 0 bases, V lost 0 bases, and 7 bases had no gene match. Looked up from germline, CDR1 is SEHNR and CDR2 is FQNEAQ (reference sequence). CDR3 nucleotide sequence: TGTGCCAGCAGCTTAGCGGGGACAGCTTCTATGAACACTGAAGCTTTCTTT. Amino acids: CASSLAGTASMNTEAFF.

The chain has TRBV2 and TRBJ1-2; weak D call: TRBD1 (6 bases). V was cut by 7 bases and J by 2 bases, with 17 bases left in between. The V gene's germline CDR1 is SNHLY and CDR2 FYNNEI. CDR3 length: 15 residues. The CDR3 bases are TGTGCCAGCACCCGAAACGGGGGACAAAACTATGGCTACACCTTC. Its translation: CASTRNGGQNYGYTF.

In DNA form, the CDR3 reads TGCGCCAGCAGCTTGGAGGGGACTAGCGGGCTTAGCACAGATACGCAGTATTTT. Encoded protein: CASSLEGTSGLSTDTQYF. The chain couples TRBV5-1 to TRBJ2-3, with 12 positions matching TRBD2. V lost 0 bases and J lost 0; bases outside the gene matches: 5. The CDR3 extends over 18 amino acids. Germline CDR1 reads SGHRS; CDR2 reads YFSETQ.

The chain couples TRBV6-1 to TRBJ2-1; TRBD2 agrees at 14 bases. Germline CDR1 reads MNHNS; CDR2 reads SASEGT. The CDR3 loop spans 18 amino acids. V gave up 4 bases and J gave up 6 bases; unmatched junction bases: 11. CDR3 in amino acids: CASSGGLAGGLVFNEQFF. DNA of the CDR3: TGTGCCAGCAGTGGAGGACTAGCGGGAGGTCTTGTTTTCAATGAGCAGTTCTTC.

The chain employs TRBV6-5 and TRBJ2-1; D not certain. Germline V lookup: CDR1 MNHEY, CDR2 SVGAGI. V was shortened by 4 bases and J by 0 bases, with 10 bases between the two germline ends. The CDR3 has 15 amino acids. This CDR3 reads CASSLTPSSYNEQFF. In DNA, the CDR3 is TGTGCCAGCAGTTTGACTCCTAGCTCCTACAATGAGCAGTTCTTC.